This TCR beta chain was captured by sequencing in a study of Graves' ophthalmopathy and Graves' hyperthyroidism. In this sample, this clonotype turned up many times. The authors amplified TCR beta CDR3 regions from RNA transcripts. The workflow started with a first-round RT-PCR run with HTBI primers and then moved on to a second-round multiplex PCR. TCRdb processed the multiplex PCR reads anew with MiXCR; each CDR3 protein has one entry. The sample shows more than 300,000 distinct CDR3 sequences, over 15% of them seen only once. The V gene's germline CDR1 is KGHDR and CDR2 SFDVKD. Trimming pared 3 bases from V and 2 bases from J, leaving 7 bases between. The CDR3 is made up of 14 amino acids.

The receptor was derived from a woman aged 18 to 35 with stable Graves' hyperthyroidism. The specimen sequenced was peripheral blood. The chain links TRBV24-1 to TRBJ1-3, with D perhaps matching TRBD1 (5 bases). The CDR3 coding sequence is TGTGCCACCAGTGATACAGGAGCTGGAAACACCATATATTTT. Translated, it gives CATSDTGAGNTIYF.